This entry concerns a single TCR beta chain. The antigen is undetermined. TCRdb's copy holds only in-frame clones and misses some; the assay was immunoSEQ multiplex PCR. The sample contains 96,000 or so clones, approximately 90% of which appear only once. Germline V gene lookup returns CDR1 LNHNV and CDR2 YYDKDF (reference sequence). The CDR3 has 14 residues. Trimming removed 5 bases from V and 4 bases from J; junction bases left unmatched: 7. These data are taken from a study of graft-versus-host responses after intestinal transplantation. Looking at the study overall: Once they had received anti-thymocyte globulin induction, all recipients took tacrolimus and steroids for around three years.

This sequence joins TRBV15 and TRBJ1-2, with 7 bases aligning to TRBD1. The sample was unstimulated CD4+ T cells sorted from spleen or lymph node cells, taken before intestinal transplant. The clonotype comes from a human donor who received an intestinal transplant. CDR3 in amino acids: CATSGIAGGYGYTF. The DNA of the CDR3 is TGTGCCACCAGCGGAATCGCAGGGGGCTATGGCTACACCTTC. The full variable domain, completed using reference TRBV15 and TRBJ1-2, is DAMVIQNPRYQVTQFGKPVTLSCSQTLNHNVMYWYQQKSSQAPKLLFHYYDKDFNNEADTPDNFQSRRPNTSFCFLDIRSPGLGDTAMYLCATSGIAGGYGYTFGSGTRLTVV.